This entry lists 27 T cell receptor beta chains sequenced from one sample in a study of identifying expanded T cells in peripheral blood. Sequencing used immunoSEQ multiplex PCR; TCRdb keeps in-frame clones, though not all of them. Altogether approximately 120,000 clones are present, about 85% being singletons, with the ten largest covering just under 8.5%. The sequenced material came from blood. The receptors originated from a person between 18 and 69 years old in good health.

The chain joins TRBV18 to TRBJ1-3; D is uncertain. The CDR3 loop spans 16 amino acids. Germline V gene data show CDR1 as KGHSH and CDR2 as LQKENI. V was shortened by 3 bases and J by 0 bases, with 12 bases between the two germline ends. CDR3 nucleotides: TGTGCCAGCTCACCTTCGATAGGCAGCTCTGGAAACACCATATATTTT. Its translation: CASSPSIGSSGNTIYF.

CDR3 coding DNA: TGTGCCAGCAGCTGGAGGTCCGGGGAACTCCAAGAGACCCAGTACTTC. Its translation is CASSWRSGELQETQYF. V gene TRBV7-8 combines with J gene TRBJ2-5, with D possibly matching TRBD2 (5 bases). CDR1 SGHVS and CDR2 FQNEAQ come from the germline V gene. The V end lost 4 bases, the J end lost 1 base, and 16 bases lay between the germline ends. This CDR3 contains 16 residues.

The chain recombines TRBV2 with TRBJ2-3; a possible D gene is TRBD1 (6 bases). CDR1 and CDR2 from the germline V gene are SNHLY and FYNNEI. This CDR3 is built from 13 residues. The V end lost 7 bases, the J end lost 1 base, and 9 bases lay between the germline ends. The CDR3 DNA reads TGTGCCAGCAACAGGGCCCGCACAGATACGCAGTATTTT. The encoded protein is CASNRARTDTQYF.

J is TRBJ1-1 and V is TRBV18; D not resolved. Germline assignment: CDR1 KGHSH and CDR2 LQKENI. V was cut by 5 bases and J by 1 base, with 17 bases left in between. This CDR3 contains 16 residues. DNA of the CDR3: TGTGCCAGCTCATCTTCCCTCGCAGTTTCGAACACTGAAGCTTTCTTT. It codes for CASSSSLAVSNTEAFF.

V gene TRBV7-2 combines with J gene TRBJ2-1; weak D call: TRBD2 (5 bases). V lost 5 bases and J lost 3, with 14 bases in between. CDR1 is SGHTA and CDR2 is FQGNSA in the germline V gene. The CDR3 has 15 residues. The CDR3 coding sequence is TGTGCCAGCAGCGTAGGAGGAGGAGTCTACAATGAGCAGTTCTTC. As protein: CASSVGGGVYNEQFF. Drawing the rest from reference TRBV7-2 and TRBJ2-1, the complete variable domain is GAGVSQSPSNKVTEKGKDVELRCDPISGHTALYWYRQSLGQGLEFLIYFQGNSAPDKSGLPSDRFSAERTGGSVSTLTIQRTQQEDSAVYLCASSVGGGVYNEQFFGPGTRLTVL.

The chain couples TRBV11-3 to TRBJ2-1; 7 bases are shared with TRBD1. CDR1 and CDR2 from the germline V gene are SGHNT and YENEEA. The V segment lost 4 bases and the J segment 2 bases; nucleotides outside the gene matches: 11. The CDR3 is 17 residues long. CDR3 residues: CASSSTGARDPYNEQFF. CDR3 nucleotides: TGTGCCAGCAGCTCCACAGGGGCGCGCGATCCCTACAATGAGCAGTTCTTC. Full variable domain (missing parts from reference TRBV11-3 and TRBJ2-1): EAGVVQSPRYKIIEKKQPVAFWCNPISGHNTLYWYLQNLGQGPELLIRYENEEAVDDSQLPKDRFSAERLKGVDSTLKIQPAELGDSAVYLCASSSTGARDPYNEQFFGPGTRLTVL.

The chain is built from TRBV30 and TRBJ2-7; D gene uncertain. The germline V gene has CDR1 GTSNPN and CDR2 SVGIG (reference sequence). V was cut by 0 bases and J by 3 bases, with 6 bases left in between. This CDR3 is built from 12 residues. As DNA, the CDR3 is TGTGCCTGGAGTGTAGGTCGCTACGAGCAGTACTTC. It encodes CAWSVGRYEQYF.

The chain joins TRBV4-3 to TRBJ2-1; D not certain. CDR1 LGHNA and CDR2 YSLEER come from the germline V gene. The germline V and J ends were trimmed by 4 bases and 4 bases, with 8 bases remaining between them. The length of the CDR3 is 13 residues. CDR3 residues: CASSRRKYNEQFF. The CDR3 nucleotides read TGCGCCAGCAGCCGCAGGAAGTACAATGAGCAGTTCTTC.

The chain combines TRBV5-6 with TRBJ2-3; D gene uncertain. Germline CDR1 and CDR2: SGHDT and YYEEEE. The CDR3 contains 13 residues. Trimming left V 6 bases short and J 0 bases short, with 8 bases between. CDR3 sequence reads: CASTRPSTDTQYF. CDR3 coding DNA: TGTGCCAGCACCCGGCCGAGCACAGATACGCAGTATTTT.

For the CDR3, the DNA is TGTGCCAGCAGCTTAGGATACCCTTGGTATGGCTACACCTTC. Amino acids: CASSLGYPWYGYTF. The chain carries TRBV7-2 and TRBJ1-2; D unresolved. The CDR3 runs 14 residues. Germline V gene sequence: CDR1 SGHTA, CDR2 FQGNSA. V shed 1 base and J shed 5 bases, with 11 bases lying between them. The full variable domain, its missing parts supplied by reference TRBV7-2 and TRBJ1-2, is GAGVSQSPSNKVTEKGKDVELRCDPISGHTALYWYRQSLGQGLEFLIYFQGNSAPDKSGLPSDRFSAERTGGSVSTLTIQRTQQEDSAVYLCASSLGYPWYGYTFGSGTRLTVV.

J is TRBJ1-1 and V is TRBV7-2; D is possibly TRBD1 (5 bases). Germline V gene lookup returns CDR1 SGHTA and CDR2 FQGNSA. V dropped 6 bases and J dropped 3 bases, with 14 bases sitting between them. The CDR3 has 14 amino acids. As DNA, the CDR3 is TGTGCCAGCAGACGCGGACCGGGGGACACTGAAGCTTTCTTT. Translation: CASRRGPGDTEAFF.

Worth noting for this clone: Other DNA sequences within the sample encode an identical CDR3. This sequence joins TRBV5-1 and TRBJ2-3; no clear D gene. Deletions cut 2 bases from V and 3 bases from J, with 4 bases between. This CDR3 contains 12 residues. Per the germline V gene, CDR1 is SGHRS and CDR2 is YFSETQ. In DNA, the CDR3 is TGCGCCAGCAGCTTTAGTACAGATACGCAGTATTTT. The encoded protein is CASSFSTDTQYF.

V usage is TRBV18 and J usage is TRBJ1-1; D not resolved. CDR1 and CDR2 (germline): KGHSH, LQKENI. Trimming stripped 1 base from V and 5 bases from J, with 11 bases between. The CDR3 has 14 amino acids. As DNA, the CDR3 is TGTGCCAGCTCACCACTATGGGGTGGTACTGAAGCTTTCTTT. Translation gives CASSPLWGGTEAFF.

The CDR3 sequence is CASSDPGHRAFF. CDR3 DNA sequence: TGTGCCAGCAGCGACCCTGGACACAGGGCTTTCTTT. The gene calls are TRBV6-1 and TRBJ1-1, with a weak D call TRBD1 (5 bases). V shed 6 bases and J shed 11 bases, with 16 bases lying between them. Per the germline V gene, CDR1 is MNHNS and CDR2 is SASEGT. This CDR3 has 12 amino acids.

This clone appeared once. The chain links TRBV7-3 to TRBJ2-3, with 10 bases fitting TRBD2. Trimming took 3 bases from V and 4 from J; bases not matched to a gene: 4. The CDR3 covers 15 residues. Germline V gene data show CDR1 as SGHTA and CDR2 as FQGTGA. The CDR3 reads CASSLASGSSDTQYF. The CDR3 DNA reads TGTGCCAGCAGCTTGGCTAGCGGGAGTTCAGATACGCAGTATTTT.

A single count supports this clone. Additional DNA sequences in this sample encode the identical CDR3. The CDR3 DNA is TGTGCCAGCAGCTTGTCCCAAGGGGCGGATACGCAGTATTTT. It encodes CASSLSQGADTQYF. The V and J genes are TRBV5-4 and TRBJ2-3; TRBD1 might be the D (5 bases). V was cut by 1 base and J by 6 bases, with 12 bases left in between. The germline gives CDR1 SGHNT, CDR2 YYREEE (reference sequence). This CDR3 spans 14 amino acids.

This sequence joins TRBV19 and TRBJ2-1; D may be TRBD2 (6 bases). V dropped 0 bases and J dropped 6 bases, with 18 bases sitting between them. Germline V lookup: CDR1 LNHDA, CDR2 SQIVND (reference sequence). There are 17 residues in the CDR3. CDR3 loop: CASSIDPLARRSNEQFF. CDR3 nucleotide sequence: TGTGCCAGTAGTATAGATCCCCTAGCGCGGAGGAGCAATGAGCAGTTCTTC.

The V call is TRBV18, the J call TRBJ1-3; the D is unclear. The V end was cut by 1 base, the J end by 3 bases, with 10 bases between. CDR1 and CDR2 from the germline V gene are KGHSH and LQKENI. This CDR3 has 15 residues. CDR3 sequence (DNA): TGTGCCAGCTCACCACGCGGGGAAGGTGGAAACACCATATATTTT. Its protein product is CASSPRGEGGNTIYF.

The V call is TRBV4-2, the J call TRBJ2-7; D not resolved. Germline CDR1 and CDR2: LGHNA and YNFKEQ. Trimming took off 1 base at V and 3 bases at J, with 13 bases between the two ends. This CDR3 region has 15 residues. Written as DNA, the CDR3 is TGTGCCAGCAGCCAAGCATGGGGTTTCAACTACGAGCAGTACTTC. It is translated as CASSQAWGFNYEQYF.

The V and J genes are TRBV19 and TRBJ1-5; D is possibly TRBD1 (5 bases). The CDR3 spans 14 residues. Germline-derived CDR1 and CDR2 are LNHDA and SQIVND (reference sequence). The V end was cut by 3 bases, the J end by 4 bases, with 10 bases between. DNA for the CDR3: TGTGCCAGTAGTATCACAGGTGCAAATCAGCCCCAGCATTTT. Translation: CASSITGANQPQHF. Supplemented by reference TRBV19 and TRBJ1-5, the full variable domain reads DGGITQSPKYLFRKEGQNVTLSCEQNLNHDAMYWYRQDPGQGLRLIYYSQIVNDFQKGDIAEGYSVSREKKESFPLTVTSAQKNPTAFYLCASSITGANQPQHFGDGTRLSIL.

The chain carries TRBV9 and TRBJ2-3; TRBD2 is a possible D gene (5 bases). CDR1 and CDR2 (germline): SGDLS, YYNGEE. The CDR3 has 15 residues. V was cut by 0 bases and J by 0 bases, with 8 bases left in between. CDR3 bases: TGTGCCAGCAGCGTAGATTGGACTAGCACAGATACGCAGTATTTT. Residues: CASSVDWTSTDTQYF.

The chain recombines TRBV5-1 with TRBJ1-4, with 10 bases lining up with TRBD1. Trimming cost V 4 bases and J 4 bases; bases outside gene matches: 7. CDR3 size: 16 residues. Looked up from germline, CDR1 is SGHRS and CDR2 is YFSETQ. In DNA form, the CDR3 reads TGCGCCAGCAGCCCCGGGACAGGGGCATATAATGAAAAACTGTTTTTT. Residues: CASSPGTGAYNEKLFF.

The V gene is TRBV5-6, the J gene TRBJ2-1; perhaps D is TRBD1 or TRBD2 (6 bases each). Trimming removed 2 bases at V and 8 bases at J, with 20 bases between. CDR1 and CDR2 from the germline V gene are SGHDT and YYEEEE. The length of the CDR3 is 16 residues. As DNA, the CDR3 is TGTGCCAGCAGCTTAAATTGGGGGGCCGATTCCGATGAGCAGTTCTTC. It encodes CASSLNWGADSDEQFF.

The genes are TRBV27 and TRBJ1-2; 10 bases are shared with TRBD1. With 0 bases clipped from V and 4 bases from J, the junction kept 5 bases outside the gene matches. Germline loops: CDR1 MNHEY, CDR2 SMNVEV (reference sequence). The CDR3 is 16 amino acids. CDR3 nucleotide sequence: TGTGCCAGCAGTTTATCGCCGGGACAGGGGTTCTATGGCTACACCTTC. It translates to CASSLSPGQGFYGYTF.

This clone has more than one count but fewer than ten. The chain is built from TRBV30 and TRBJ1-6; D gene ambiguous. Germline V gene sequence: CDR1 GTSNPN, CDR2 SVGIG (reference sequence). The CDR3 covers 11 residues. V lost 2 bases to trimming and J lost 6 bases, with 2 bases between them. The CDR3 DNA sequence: TGTGCCTGGAGTACTAATTCACCCCTCCACTTT. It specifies CAWSTNSPLHF.

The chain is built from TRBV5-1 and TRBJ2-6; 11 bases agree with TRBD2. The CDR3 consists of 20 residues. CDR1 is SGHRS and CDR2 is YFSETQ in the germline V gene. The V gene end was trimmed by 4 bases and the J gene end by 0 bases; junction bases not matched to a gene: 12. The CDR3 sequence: CASSSTGTSGSGSGANVLTF. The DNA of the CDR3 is TGCGCCAGCAGCAGTACCGGGACTAGCGGCTCAGGCTCTGGGGCCAACGTCCTGACTTTC.

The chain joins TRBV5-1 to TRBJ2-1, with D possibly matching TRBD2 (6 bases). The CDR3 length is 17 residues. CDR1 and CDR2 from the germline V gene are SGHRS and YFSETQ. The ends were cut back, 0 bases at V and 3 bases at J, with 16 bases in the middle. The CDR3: CASSLANGRIGYNEQFF. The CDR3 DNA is TGCGCCAGCAGCTTGGCCAACGGGAGAATTGGCTACAATGAGCAGTTCTTC.